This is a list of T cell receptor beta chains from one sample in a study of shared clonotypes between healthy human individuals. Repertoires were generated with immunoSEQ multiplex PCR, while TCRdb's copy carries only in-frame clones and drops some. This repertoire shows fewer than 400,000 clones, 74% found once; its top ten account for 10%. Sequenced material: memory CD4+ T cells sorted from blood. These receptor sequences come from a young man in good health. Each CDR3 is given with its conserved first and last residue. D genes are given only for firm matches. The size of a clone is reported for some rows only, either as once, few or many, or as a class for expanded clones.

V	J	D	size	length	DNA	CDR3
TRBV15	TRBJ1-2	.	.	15	TGTGCCACCAGCAGAGATGCGGGGAAGGACTATGGCTACACCTTC	CATSRDAGKDYGYTF
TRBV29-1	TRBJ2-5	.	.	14	TGCAGCGCCCGGAAGAGGGGCAGAGAAGAGACCCAGTACTTC	CSARKRGREETQYF
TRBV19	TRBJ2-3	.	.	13	TGTGCCAGTAAGGGAGCGAGCACAGATACGCAGTATTTT	CASKGASTDTQYF
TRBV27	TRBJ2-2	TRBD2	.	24	TGTGCCAGCAGTTTATACTCTCCAGCAGTTTATACTCTCGGCGGGAGGGCGAACACCGGGGAGCTGTTTTTT	CASSLYSPAVYTLGGRANTGELFF
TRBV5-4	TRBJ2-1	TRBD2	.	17	TGTGCCAGCAGCCCTCAACTAGCGGCCATCATAGGGGATGAGCAGTTCTTC	CASSPQLAAIIGDEQFF
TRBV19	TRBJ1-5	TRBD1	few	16	TGTGCCAGTAGTACGACAGGGGCGGACCCGAATCAGCCCCAGCATTTT	CASSTTGADPNQPQHF
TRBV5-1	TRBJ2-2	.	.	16	TGCGCCAGCAGCTCGCAAACAGGGTCGAACACCGGGGAGCTGTTTTTT	CASSSQTGSNTGELFF
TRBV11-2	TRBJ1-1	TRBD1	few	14	TGTGCCAGCAGCTTAGTAGCAGGGGGCACTGAAGCTTTCTTT	CASSLVAGGTEAFF
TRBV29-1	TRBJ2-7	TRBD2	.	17	TGCAGCGTTGTAGGGACTAGCGGTTCTGCTGTCTCCTACGAGCAGTACTTC	CSVVGTSGSAVSYEQYF
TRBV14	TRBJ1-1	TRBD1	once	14	TGTGCCAGCAGCCAAGGGGACAGATTCACTGAAGCTTTCTTT	CASSQGDRFTEAFF
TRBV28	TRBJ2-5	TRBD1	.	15	TGTGCCAGCAGAAGACTCGACAGGGGGCGCGGGGCCCAGTACTTC	CASRRLDRGRGAQYF
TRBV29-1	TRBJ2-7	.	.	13	TGCAGCGTTGAGGACCATTACTCCTACGAGCAGTACTTC	CSVEDHYSYEQYF
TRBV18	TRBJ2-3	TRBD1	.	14	TGTGCCAGCTCACGGGACAGGGGCACAGATACGCAGTATTTT	CASSRDRGTDTQYF
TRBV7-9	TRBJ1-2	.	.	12	TGTGCCAGCAGCCACGAGGACTATGGCTACACCTTC	CASSHEDYGYTF
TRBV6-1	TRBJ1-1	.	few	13	TGTGCCAGCCGTTCAGGGCAGAACACTGAAGCTTTCTTT	CASRSGQNTEAFF
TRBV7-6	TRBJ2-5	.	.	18	TGTGCCAGCAGCTTAGGCCAGGGAAATTGGAGGTTCGGAGAGACCCAGTACTTC	CASSLGQGNWRFGETQYF
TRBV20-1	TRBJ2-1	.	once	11	TGCAGATGCGAGGAAAACAATGAGCAGTTCTTC	CRCEENNEQFF
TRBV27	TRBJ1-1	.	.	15	TGTGCCAGCAGTTTATTCCTAAAGGATAACACTGAAGCTTTCTTT	CASSLFLKDNTEAFF
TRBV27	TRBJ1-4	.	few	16	TGTGCCAGCAGGCTCTATCCCTCCGGGGGAGGAGAAAAACTGTTTTTT	CASRLYPSGGGEKLFF
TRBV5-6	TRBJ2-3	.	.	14	TGTGCCAGCAGGGGAAGGGGGATCACAGATACGCAGTATTTT	CASRGRGITDTQYF
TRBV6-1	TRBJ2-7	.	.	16	TGTGCCAGCAGTGAAGCGCTTCTGGACTCCGACTACGAGCAGTACTTC	CASSEALLDSDYEQYF
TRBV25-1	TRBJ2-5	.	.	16	TGTGCCAGCAGTGGAAAAGGCGGGGACCTCCAAGAGACCCAGTACTTC	CASSGKGGDLQETQYF
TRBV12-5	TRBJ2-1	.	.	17	TGTGCTAGTGGTTTGGTACCCGGCATAAGGGGTTACAATGAGCAGTTCTTC	CASGLVPGIRGYNEQFF
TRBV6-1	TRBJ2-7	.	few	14	TGTGCCAGCAGTCGTCAAGGGGGGTCCTACGAGCAGTACTTC	CASSRQGGSYEQYF
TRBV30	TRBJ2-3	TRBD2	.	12	TGTGCCAATAGCGGGAGGGCAGATACGCAGTATTTT	CANSGRADTQYF
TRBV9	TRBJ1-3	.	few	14	TGTGCCAGCAGCGCGGGCGCCTCTGGAAACACCATATATTTT	CASSAGASGNTIYF
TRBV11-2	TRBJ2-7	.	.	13	TGTGCCAGCAGCTTAAGCAGGTCCTACGAGCAGTACTTC	CASSLSRSYEQYF
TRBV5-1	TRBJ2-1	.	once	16	TGCGCCAGCAGCTTGTCTAGGACTGGGCTGACGGGTGAGCAGTTCTTC	CASSLSRTGLTGEQFF
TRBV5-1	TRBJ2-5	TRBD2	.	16	TGCGCCAGCAGCTTGGCCATGACTAGCGGGGAAGAGACCCAGTACTTC	CASSLAMTSGEETQYF
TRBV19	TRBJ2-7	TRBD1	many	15	TGTGCCAGTAGTATCGGGACAGGGAATTCCTACGAGCAGTACTTC	CASSIGTGNSYEQYF
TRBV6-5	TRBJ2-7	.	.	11	TGTGCCAGCAGCACCCCAGGCGAGCAGTACTTC	CASSTPGEQYF
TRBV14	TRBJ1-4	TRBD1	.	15	TGTGCCAGCAGCCGACGGACAGGGGTTAATGAAAAACTGTTTTTT	CASSRRTGVNEKLFF
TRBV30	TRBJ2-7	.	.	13	TGTGCCTGGAGTGTACAGGATTCCAGCGAGCAGTACTTC	CAWSVQDSSEQYF
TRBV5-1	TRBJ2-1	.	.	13	TGCGCCAGCAGCTTGGGGGGTCAGAATGAGCAGTTCTTC	CASSLGGQNEQFF
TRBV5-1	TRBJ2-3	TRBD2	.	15	TGCGCCAGCAGCCAAGGACTAGCGGGCACAGATACGCAGTATTTT	CASSQGLAGTDTQYF
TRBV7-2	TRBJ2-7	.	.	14	TGTGCCAGCAGCCCCCATGAGTCCTTCTACGAGCAGTACTTC	CASSPHESFYEQYF
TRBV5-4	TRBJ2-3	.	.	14	TGTGCCAGCAGCTCTGGGGGAATCACAGATACGCAGTATTTT	CASSSGGITDTQYF
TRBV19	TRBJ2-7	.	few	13	TGTGCCAGTAGTATAGATCGGATGACGGGGCAGTACTTC	CASSIDRMTGQYF
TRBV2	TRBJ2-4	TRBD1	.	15	TGTGCCAGCAGTGGGGACAGGGGGTTATTGAACATTCAGTACTTC	CASSGDRGLLNIQYF
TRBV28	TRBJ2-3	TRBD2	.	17	TGTGCCAGCAGTTTATCAGTGGGACTGGCGGGAGGGGATACGCAGTATTTT	CASSLSVGLAGGDTQYF
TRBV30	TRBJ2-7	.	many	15	TGTGCCTGGAGTCACAAACTCAATCCCGGCTACGAGCAGTACTTC	CAWSHKLNPGYEQYF
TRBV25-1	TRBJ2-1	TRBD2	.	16	TGTGCCAGCAGTGTGCCCGGGACTAGCGGGAGGGATGAGCAGTTCTTC	CASSVPGTSGRDEQFF
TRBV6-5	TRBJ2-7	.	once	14	TGTGCCAGCAGTTATGGGGCAGGAACCTACGAGCAGTACTTC	CASSYGAGTYEQYF
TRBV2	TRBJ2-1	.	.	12	TGTGCCAGCAGCCAACAGGGAAATGAGCAGTTCTTC	CASSQQGNEQFF
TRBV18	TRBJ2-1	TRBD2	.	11	TGTGTGTCTAGCGGGAGTAATGAGCAGTTCTTC	CVSSGSNEQFF
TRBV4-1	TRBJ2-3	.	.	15	TGCGCCAGCAGCCCTCTTGGGACACCCACAGATACGCAGTATTTT	CASSPLGTPTDTQYF
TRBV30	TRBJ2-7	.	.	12	TGTGCCTGGAGCCGAGGGGGTTACGAGCAGTACTTC	CAWSRGGYEQYF
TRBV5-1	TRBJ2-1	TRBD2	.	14	TGCGCCAGTTCAACTAGCGGGAGACACAATGAGCAGTTCTTC	CASSTSGRHNEQFF
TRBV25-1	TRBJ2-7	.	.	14	TGTGCCAGCAGTCCTCGGGAAAGCTCCTACGAGCAGTACTTC	CASSPRESSYEQYF
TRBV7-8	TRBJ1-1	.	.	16	TGTGCCAGCAGCTTAGAGCCAACCGGGACTGGAGCCGAAGCTTTCTTT	CASSLEPTGTGAEAFF
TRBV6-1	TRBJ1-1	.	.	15	TGTGCCAGCAGTGAAGCGTTAACAGGAAACACTGAAGCTTTCTTT	CASSEALTGNTEAFF
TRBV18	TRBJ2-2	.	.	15	TGTGCCAGCTCACCGTGGGGGGCGCACACCGGGGAGCTGTTTTTT	CASSPWGAHTGELFF
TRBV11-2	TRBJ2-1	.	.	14	TGTGGCACTCAAACAGGCGGGACCTACAATGAGCAGTTCTTC	CGTQTGGTYNEQFF
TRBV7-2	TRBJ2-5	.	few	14	TGTGCCAGCAGCCAACAGGGGGGGCGAGAGACCCAGTACTTC	CASSQQGGRETQYF
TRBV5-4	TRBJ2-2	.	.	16	TGTGCCAGCAGCAAGGGTGGGGGGCGCGGGACCGGGGAGCTGTTTTTT	CASSKGGGRGTGELFF